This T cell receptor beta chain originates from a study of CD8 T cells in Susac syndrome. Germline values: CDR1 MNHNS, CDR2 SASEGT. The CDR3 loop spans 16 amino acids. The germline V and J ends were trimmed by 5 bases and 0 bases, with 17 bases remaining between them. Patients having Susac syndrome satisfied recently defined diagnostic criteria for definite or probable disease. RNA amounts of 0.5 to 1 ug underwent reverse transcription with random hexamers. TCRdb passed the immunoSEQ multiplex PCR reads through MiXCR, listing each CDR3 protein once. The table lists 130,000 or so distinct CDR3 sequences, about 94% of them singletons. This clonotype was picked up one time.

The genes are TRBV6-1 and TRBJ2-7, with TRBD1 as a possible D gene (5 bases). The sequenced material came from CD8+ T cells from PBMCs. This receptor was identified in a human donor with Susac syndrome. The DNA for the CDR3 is TGTGCCAGCAGTCCCGTGGGTGGGGCGAGCTCCTACGAGCAGTACTTC. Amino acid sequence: CASSPVGGASSYEQYF.